This is a list of T cell receptor beta chains from one sample in a study of OX40 agonist ivuxolimab in advanced cancers. Clones were read by immunoSEQ multiplex PCR, and TCRdb kept only the in-frame ones, dropping some. The sample has 57,000 or so clones, approximately 85% seen once. The sample here was CD4+ or CD8+ T cells sorted from blood, taken in a trial of the OX40 agonist ivuxolimab. The receptors come from an adult with an advanced solid tumor such as melanoma, head and neck, liver or kidney cancer. Each CDR3 is given with its conserved first and last residue. The D gene is left open where the match is weak. Clone size is not always given. Where it is, it says once, few, many or a class for expanded clones.

len,v_gene,d_gene,j_gene,abundance,CDR3aa,CDR3nt
12,TRBV13,NA,TRBJ2-3,NA,CASSFGSDTQYF,TGTGCCAGCAGCTTTGGTTCAGATACGCAGTATTTT
13,TRBV11-2,NA,TRBJ1-1,NA,CASSFSTTTEAFF,TGTGCCAGCAGCTTTTCTACGACCACTGAAGCTTTCTTT
13,TRBV6-1,NA,TRBJ1-6,NA,CASSPDGASPLHF,TGTGCCAGCAGTCCCGACGGAGCTTCACCCCTCCACTTT
16,TRBV11-1,NA,TRBJ2-1,once,CASSLWGRYSYNEQFF,TGTGCCAGCAGCTTATGGGGGCGATACTCCTACAATGAGCAGTTCTTC
16,TRBV27,TRBD2,TRBJ2-3,NA,CASTGLAELSTDTQYF,TGTGCCAGCACGGGACTAGCAGAACTTAGCACAGATACGCAGTATTTT
13,TRBV2,NA,TRBJ1-5,NA,CASEGGDGQPQHF,TGTGCCAGCGAAGGGGGGGACGGTCAGCCCCAGCATTTT
15,TRBV6-5,NA,TRBJ1-2,NA,CASSYALRVGDGYTF,TGTGCCAGCAGTTACGCATTAAGGGTAGGGGATGGCTACACCTTC
13,TRBV28,NA,TRBJ1-2,NA,CASSLIPHYGYTF,TGTGCCAGCAGTTTGATCCCTCACTATGGCTACACCTTC
15,TRBV11-3,NA,TRBJ1-1,NA,CASSPMGGLNTEAFF,TGTGCCAGCAGCCCCATGGGGGGACTGAACACTGAAGCTTTCTTT
17,TRBV28,NA,TRBJ2-6,NA,CASTAPTPDSGANVLTF,TGTGCCAGCACCGCCCCCACCCCAGACTCTGGGGCCAACGTCCTGACTTTC
12,TRBV9,NA,TRBJ2-4,NA,CASSPLENIQYF,TGTGCCAGCAGCCCTCTAGAAAACATTCAGTACTTC
13,TRBV6-1,NA,TRBJ2-7,NA,CASSATAAYEQYF,TGTGCCAGCAGTGCGACAGCCGCCTACGAGCAGTACTTC
12,TRBV7-9,NA,TRBJ2-7,NA,CASSLTLGEQYF,TGTGCCAGCAGCTTGACCCTCGGCGAGCAGTACTTC
16,TRBV27,NA,TRBJ2-3,NA,CASRTHAGLRGDTQYF,TGTGCCAGCAGGACCCATGCGGGACTGCGTGGAGATACGCAGTATTTT
15,TRBV6-1,NA,TRBJ2-1,NA,CASSDWGPAVDEQFF,TGTGCCAGCAGTGATTGGGGTCCAGCGGTGGATGAGCAGTTCTTC
16,TRBV10-3,NA,TRBJ2-3,NA,CAIRKSSRERTDTQYF,TGTGCCATCAGAAAATCCTCACGGGAGCGGACAGATACGCAGTATTTT
15,TRBV18,TRBD2,TRBJ2-7,NA,CASSKLAGSSYEQYF,TGTGCCAGCTCGAAACTAGCGGGGAGCTCCTACGAGCAGTACTTC
14,TRBV28,NA,TRBJ2-1,NA,CASTRDTETNEQFF,TGTGCCAGCACCAGGGACACAGAGACCAATGAGCAGTTCTTC
17,TRBV7-2,TRBD2,TRBJ2-1,once,CASSSGLAGPAAGEQFF,TGTGCCAGCAGCTCGGGACTAGCGGGGCCGGCCGCGGGAGAGCAGTTCTTC
14,TRBV19,TRBD2,TRBJ2-2,NA,CASSPLAGGGELFF,TGTGCCAGTAGTCCCCTAGCGGGAGGTGGGGAGCTGTTTTTT
16,TRBV28,NA,TRBJ2-2,NA,CASSLIWGTGAGELFF,TGTGCCAGCAGTTTAATTTGGGGTACTGGGGCCGGGGAGCTGTTTTTT
16,TRBV7-9,NA,TRBJ2-7,NA,CASSLDLSMDPWEQYF,TGTGCCAGCAGCTTAGATCTGTCGATGGACCCGTGGGAGCAGTACTTC
15,TRBV11-2,NA,TRBJ1-5,NA,CASSATGGGGQPQHF,TGTGCCAGCAGCGCCACCGGAGGAGGGGGTCAGCCCCAGCATTTT
16,TRBV18,NA,TRBJ2-1,NA,CASSPSGTPSYNEQFF,TGTGCCAGCTCACCGTCCGGGACACCCTCCTACAATGAGCAGTTCTTC
15,TRBV5-1,NA,TRBJ2-5,NA,CASSSVAEGGETQYF,TGCGCCAGCAGCTCAGTAGCTGAGGGGGGGGAGACCCAGTACTTC
15,TRBV5-5,NA,TRBJ2-7,NA,CASSLGGQSSYEQYF,TGTGCCAGCAGCTTGGGCGGACAGTCCTCTTACGAGCAGTACTTC
16,TRBV11-2,TRBD1,TRBJ2-2,once,CASRRGTGVNTGELFF,TGTGCCAGCAGACGGGGGACAGGGGTGAACACCGGGGAGCTGTTTTTT
14,TRBV6-5,NA,TRBJ2-7,NA,CASSYLGRDYEQYF,TGTGCCAGCAGTTACCTCGGCAGGGATTACGAGCAGTACTTC
12,TRBV2,NA,TRBJ1-6,NA,CASIGPYSPLHF,TGTGCCAGCATCGGCCCCTATTCACCCCTCCACTTT